These 27 T cell receptor beta chains originate from one sample sequenced in a study of T cell repertoires in cytomegalovirus infection. One entry per CDR3 protein, called by TCRdb with MiXCR from the reads. The sample has 150,000 to 200,000 distinct CDR3 sequences; more than 15% are singletons. The specimen sequenced was CD8+ T cells from PBMCs. These receptors came from a human donor in good health (CMV status not recorded). Some clones in this sample may be carry-over from other donors' samples.

This clonotype has a handful of counts. The chain carries TRBV29-1 and TRBJ1-2; TRBD1 might be the D (6 bases). The CDR3 runs 13 residues. The V and J ends lost 3 bases and 4 bases respectively, with 12 bases between them. Germline V gives CDR1 SQVTM, CDR2 ANQGSEA. The CDR3 sequence is CSVDGGLGYGYTF. In DNA, the CDR3 is TGCAGCGTTGACGGGGGGCTCGGCTATGGCTACACCTTC.

This clonotype was seen more than once but under ten times. This chain links TRBV12-5 with TRBJ1-5; TRBD1 might be the D (6 bases). The CDR3 is made up of 16 amino acids. V was trimmed by 6 bases and J by 0 bases, leaving 15 bases between them. Germline values: CDR1 LGHNT, CDR2 FRNRAP. The CDR3, as DNA: TGTGCTAGTGGGGGGGCAGGGAAGGATAGCAATCAGCCCCAGCATTTT. Encoded protein: CASGGAGKDSNQPQHF. Full variable domain (outside the CDR3, taken from reference TRBV12-5 and TRBJ1-5): DARVTQTPRHKVTEMGQEVTMRCQPILGHNTVFWYRQTMMQGLELLAYFRNRAPLDDSGMPKDRFSAEMPDATLATLKIQPSEPRDSAVYFCASGGAGKDSNQPQHFGDGTRLSIL.

The gene calls are TRBV20-1 and TRBJ2-7; no definite D call. In germline, CDR1 is DFQATT, CDR2 SNEGSKA (reference sequence). CDR3 length: 14 amino acids. Trimming took off 3 bases at V and 2 bases at J, with 14 bases between the two ends. CDR3 residues: CSASDTGPTYEQYF. CDR3 bases: TGCAGTGCTAGCGACACCGGGCCGACCTACGAGCAGTACTTC.

This clonotype was observed a few times. The chain joins TRBV28 to TRBJ2-6; D call uncertain. CDR3 length equals 14 residues. V dropped 8 bases and J dropped 3 bases, with 11 bases sitting between them. Germline loops: CDR1 MDHEN, CDR2 SYDVKM. The CDR3 reads CASHPRLGANVLTF. The CDR3 region has the DNA TGTGCCAGCCATCCTCGGCTTGGGGCCAACGTCCTGACTTTC. The full variable domain, rest sourced from reference TRBV28 and TRBJ2-6, is DVKVTQSSRYLVKRTGEKVFLECVQDMDHENMFWYRQDPGLGLRLIYFSYDVKMKEKGDIPEGYSVSREKKERFSLILESASTNQTSMYLCASHPRLGANVLTFGAGSRLTVL.

This clonotype appeared a few times. The J gene is TRBJ2-5, the V gene TRBV7-6; D is perhaps TRBD1 or TRBD2 (6 bases each). Per germline, CDR1 SGHVS and CDR2 FNYEAQ. The CDR3 contains 15 residues. V was shortened by 5 bases and J by 4 bases, with 17 bases between the two germline ends. The CDR3 region has the DNA TGTGCCAGCAGCGCCTACAGGGAGGATGGAGAGACCCAGTACTTC. This codes for CASSAYREDGETQYF. Using reference TRBV7-6 and TRBJ2-5 for the parts outside the CDR3, the full variable domain is GAGVSQSPRYKVTKRGQDVALRCDPISGHVSLYWYRQALGQGPEFLTYFNYEAQQDKSGLPNDRFSAERPEGSISTLTIQRTEQRDSAMYRCASSAYREDGETQYFGPGTRLLVL.

V and J are TRBV7-2 and TRBJ2-2; no reliable D call. This CDR3 has 15 residues. Germline V gene lookup returns CDR1 SGHTA and CDR2 FQGNSA. V lost 5 bases, J lost 6 bases, and 16 bases lay in between. CDR3 region: CASSPRTRGAGELFF. The DNA of the CDR3 is TGTGCCAGCAGCCCTCGGACCCGCGGAGCCGGGGAGCTGTTTTTT.

In its sample, this clonotype was seen a few times. The chain couples TRBV7-9 to TRBJ1-2; D not resolved. Germline CDR1 is SEHNR and CDR2 is FQNEAQ (reference sequence). V dropped 4 bases and J dropped 0 bases, with 12 bases sitting between them. The CDR3 runs to 15 residues. The CDR3 DNA sequence: TGTGCCAGCAGCTCGCACTCAGGCTCTAACTATGGCTACACCTTC. Its translation: CASSSHSGSNYGYTF.

The sample holds a few counts of this clonotype. V and J are TRBV6-2 or TRBV6-3 and TRBJ1-2; D remains unclear. The CDR3 loop spans 14 amino acids. Trimming took off 6 bases at V and 8 bases at J, with 19 bases between the two ends. Germline values: CDR1 MNHEY, CDR2 SVGEGT. CDR3 amino acids: CASSPTGSRRGYTF. CDR3 nucleotides: TGTGCCAGCAGCCCGACCGGGTCCCGACGAGGCTACACCTTC.

V gene TRBV2 combines with J gene TRBJ2-3; tentative D call: TRBD1 (5 bases). This CDR3 is built from 14 residues. V was clipped by 3 bases and J by 6 bases, with 13 bases between them. Germline V gives CDR1 SNHLY, CDR2 FYNNEI. The chain's CDR3 is CASSEGPWADTQYF. CDR3 coding DNA: TGTGCCAGCAGTGAGGGGCCATGGGCCGATACGCAGTATTTT.

This sequence joins TRBV11-1 and TRBJ2-4; no reliable D call. V shed 2 bases and J shed 1 base, with 9 bases lying between them. CDR1 and CDR2 (germline): SGHAT, FQDESV (reference sequence). This CDR3 is 15 amino acids long. Here the CDR3 DNA reads TGTGCCAGCAGCTTAAACGGTTGGGCCAAAAACATTCAGTACTTC. Encoded protein: CASSLNGWAKNIQYF.

The chain carries TRBV25-1 and TRBJ2-7; D possibly corresponds to TRBD1 (6 bases). Trimming took 0 bases from V and 4 from J, leaving 10 bases between them. Looked up from germline, CDR1 is MGHDK and CDR2 is SYGVNS. This CDR3 spans 14 amino acids. CDR3 sequence reads: CASSEYNREYEQYF. In DNA, the CDR3 is TGTGCCAGCAGTGAATATAACAGGGAGTACGAGCAGTACTTC.

This clonotype has just a few counts. This sequence joins TRBV7-2 and TRBJ1-3; 7 nucleotides align to TRBD1. V shed 2 bases, J shed 0 bases, and the junction held 4 bases outside the gene matches. Germline values: CDR1 SGHTA, CDR2 FQGNSA. The CDR3 totals 16 residues. The chain's CDR3 is CASSLTGVISGNTIYF. The CDR3, as DNA: TGTGCCAGCAGCTTAACAGGGGTAATCTCTGGAAACACCATATATTTT.

This clonotype was seen at least ten times. The chain uses TRBV7-2 and TRBJ2-7; D unclear. Trimming cost V 3 bases and J 5 bases, with 11 bases left between them. The germline V gene encodes CDR1 SGHTA and CDR2 FQGNSA. This CDR3 has 13 residues. The CDR3 DNA is TGTGCCAGCAGCTTGGCTGGGGTCGACGAGCAGTACTTC. Amino acids: CASSLAGVDEQYF.

The sample holds a few counts of this clonotype. The rearrangement links TRBV7-8 to TRBJ2-1; TRBD2 agrees at 12 bases. The CDR3 is 17 amino acids. The germline gives CDR1 SGHVS, CDR2 FQNEAQ. V was clipped by 1 base and J by 5 bases; unmatched bases: 6. CDR3 bases: TGTGCCAGCAGCTTAGTGATGACTAGCGGGGGCCACAATGAGCAGTTCTTC. Translating it yields CASSLVMTSGGHNEQFF.

This clonotype was counted only a few times. The CDR3 coding sequence is TGTGCCAGCAGCTTAGTGGCAGCCCTAACCTACGAGCAGTACTTC. It encodes CASSLVAALTYEQYF. V gene TRBV7-6 combines with J gene TRBJ2-7; D gene unclear. V shed 1 base and J shed 2 bases, with 12 bases lying between them. This CDR3 comprises 15 residues. The V gene's germline CDR1 is SGHVS and CDR2 FNYEAQ.

There are a few counts of this clonotype. V is TRBV6-2 or TRBV6-3 and J is TRBJ2-1; D possibly uses TRBD1 or TRBD2 (7 bases each). The CDR3 is made up of 15 amino acids. Germline CDR1 reads MNHEY; CDR2 reads SVGEGT. V was shortened by 0 bases and J by 6 bases, with 12 bases between the two germline ends. CDR3 amino acids: CASSYSGRGGNEQFF. CDR3 DNA sequence: TGTGCCAGCAGTTACTCCGGCAGGGGGGGCAATGAGCAGTTCTTC.

The rearrangement links TRBV27 to TRBJ2-2; perhaps D is TRBD1 or TRBD2 (5 bases each). CDR3 length: 14 residues. CDR1 MNHEY and CDR2 SMNVEV come from the germline V gene (reference sequence). The V end was cut by 4 bases, the J end by 7 bases, with 13 bases between. The CDR3 spells CASSSSWDLGELFF. In DNA form, the CDR3 reads TGTGCCAGCAGTTCCTCATGGGACCTCGGGGAGCTGTTTTTT.

This clonotype has only a few counts. The rearrangement links TRBV19 to TRBJ2-7; tentatively, D is TRBD1 (6 bases). The germline V gene has CDR1 LNHDA and CDR2 SQIVND (reference sequence). V shed 11 bases and J shed 3 bases, with 11 bases lying between them. This CDR3 is built from 11 residues. CDR3 sequence reads: CACGQSYEQYF. CDR3 DNA: TGTGCCTGCGGACAGAGCTACGAGCAGTACTTC.

This clonotype was counted many times. The J gene is TRBJ2-7, the V gene TRBV6-2 or TRBV6-3; the match to TRBD1 covers 8 bases. After removal of 0 bases from V and 4 bases from J, the junction contained 11 bases not matched to a gene. This CDR3 has 17 amino acids. The germline CDR1 and CDR2 sequences are MNHEY and SVGEGT. The CDR3 DNA sequence: TGTGCCAGCAGTTACTCGACGGACGGACAGGGTGGGTACGAGCAGTACTTC. The encoded protein is CASSYSTDGQGGYEQYF.

This clonotype showed up just a few times. The chain recombines TRBV6-2 or TRBV6-3 with TRBJ1-1; D gene ambiguous. Trimming stripped 0 bases from V and 5 bases from J, with 4 bases between. CDR3 size: 12 residues. Germline CDR1 is MNHEY and CDR2 is SVGEGT. CDR3 protein: CASSYSLTEAFF. The CDR3 coding sequence is TGTGCCAGCAGTTACTCTCTGACTGAAGCTTTCTTT.

This clonotype was recorded a few times. The chain couples TRBV7-9 to TRBJ2-1; D assignment may be TRBD1 or TRBD2 (7 bases each). The CDR3 has 17 residues. Trimming cost V 5 bases and J 1 base, with 18 bases left between them. CDR1 and CDR2 from the germline V gene are SEHNR and FQNEAQ (reference sequence). The CDR3 protein is CASSPQGGAPSYNEQFF. CDR3 nucleotides: TGTGCCAGCAGCCCTCAGGGGGGGGCTCCATCCTACAATGAGCAGTTCTTC.

The chain recombines TRBV4-1 with TRBJ2-1; a weak D match, TRBD2 (5 bases). CDR1 is MGHRA and CDR2 is YSYEKL in the germline V gene. This CDR3 contains 16 residues. The V end was cut by 0 bases, the J end by 4 bases, with 13 bases between. CDR3 DNA: TGCGCCAGCAGCCAAGATCGAGCGGAGCCTTACAATGAGCAGTTCTTC. It codes for CASSQDRAEPYNEQFF.

This clonotype has just a few counts. The CDR3 spells CASSLDVRNTEAFF. CDR3 in DNA: TGTGCCAGCAGCTTGGACGTCCGGAACACTGAAGCTTTCTTT. This chain joins TRBV7-2 and TRBJ1-1; D is ambiguous. V was pared by 3 bases and J by 1 base, with 9 bases between. CDR1 is SGHTA and CDR2 is FQGNSA in the germline V gene. The CDR3 totals 14 residues.

The gene calls are TRBV7-8 and TRBJ2-1; D gene uncertain. In germline, CDR1 is SGHVS, CDR2 FQNEAQ. With 1 base removed from V and 12 bases from J, the gap between germline ends came to 10 bases. The CDR3 loop spans 12 amino acids. The CDR3: CASSLGAAGQFF. Written as DNA, the CDR3 is TGTGCCAGCAGCTTAGGCGCGGCAGGGCAGTTCTTC.

This clonotype was recorded a few times. J is TRBJ2-2 and V is TRBV6-2 or TRBV6-3; a possible D gene is TRBD1 (6 bases). Between the trimmed V and J ends, which lost 2 bases and 5 bases, there was a span of 12 bases. There are 15 residues in the CDR3. CDR1 MNHEY and CDR2 SVGEGT come from the germline V gene. The DNA for the CDR3 is TGTGCCAGCAGTTACCTCCAGGGGATTACCGGGGAGCTGTTTTTT. This gives the protein CASSYLQGITGELFF.

The chain combines TRBV6-2 or TRBV6-3 with TRBJ2-1; tentatively, D is TRBD1 or TRBD2 (6 bases each). This CDR3 is built from 12 residues. Germline loops: CDR1 MNHEY, CDR2 SVGEGT. The germline V and J ends were trimmed by 6 bases and 8 bases, with 11 bases remaining between them. CDR3 in DNA: TGTGCCAGCAGCCAAAGGGGGGATGAGCAGTTCTTC. Protein product: CASSQRGDEQFF.

This clonotype was found a few times. The V gene is TRBV12-3 or TRBV12-4, the J gene TRBJ1-5, with a tentative D call TRBD1 (5 bases). The CDR3 extends over 13 amino acids. The V gene lost 8 bases and the J gene lost 1 base, with 9 bases spanning the gap. CDR3 sequence reads: CASGDGSNQPQHF. The CDR3 nucleotides read TGTGCCAGCGGGGACGGGAGCAATCAGCCCCAGCATTTT.